What follows are 6 T cell receptor beta chains derived from one specimen sequenced in a study of CD8 T cells in ankylosing spondylitis (dated by TCRdb to about 2017). Preparation of the library involved 5' RACE. The instrument was an Illumina HiSeq 2500. The public reads were reprocessed in TCRdb via fastp at Q25 and MiXCR, keeping in-frame beta chains. Under each unique CDR3 protein, matching rows form one entry showing the most common genes and DNA. The sample has about 130,000 distinct CDR3 sequences on record, 9.5% to 12% of them singletons. The top ten clonotypes cover about 4% of the sample. Sequenced material: blood, either unsorted or a sorted T cell fraction (not recorded which). The receptors were gathered from a female donor with ankylosing spondylitis or in good health (not recorded which).

This clonotype was recorded many times. The rearrangement links TRBV7-9 to TRBJ2-1; D ambiguous. The germline gives CDR1 SEHNR, CDR2 FQNEAQ (reference sequence). Trimming removed 2 bases at V and 3 bases at J, with 8 bases between. The CDR3 is 14 residues long. CDR3 DNA: TGTGCCAGCAGCTTATCCCTCCTCTACAATGAGCAGTTCTTC. Translating gives CASSLSLLYNEQFF.

This clonotype occurred many times. DNA of the CDR3: TGTGCCAGCAGTTACAGGGGAGGGGCTAATGAAAAACTGTTTTTT. Its protein is CASSYRGGANEKLFF. This chain links TRBV7-6 with TRBJ1-4, with 7 nucleotides matching TRBD1. This CDR3 has 15 amino acids. The junction had 7 bases not matched to a gene; V was cut back by 6 bases and J by 3 bases. The germline gives CDR1 SGHVS, CDR2 FNYEAQ. Combining the CDR3 with reference TRBV7-6 and TRBJ1-4 gives the whole variable domain GAGVSQSPRYKVTKRGQDVALRCDPISGHVSLYWYRQALGQGPEFLTYFNYEAQQDKSGLPNDRFSAERPEGSISTLTIQRTEQRDSAMYRCASSYRGGANEKLFFGSGTQLSVL.

This clonotype came up many times. The chain combines TRBV20-1 with TRBJ2-2; 12 positions agree with TRBD2. Germline CDR1 is DFQATT and CDR2 is SNEGSKA (reference sequence). This CDR3 is 14 amino acids long. V shed 4 bases and J 8 bases; nucleotides not matched to a gene: 5. In DNA, the CDR3 is TGCAGTGCTACGTTGACTAGCGGGAGTGGGGAGCTGTTTTTT. It encodes CSATLTSGSGELFF.

This clonotype came up many times. The V and J genes are TRBV7-2 and TRBJ1-5, with 7 nucleotides matching TRBD1. The CDR3 spans 17 residues. The germline CDR1 and CDR2 sequences are SGHTA and FQGNSA. V trimming: 4 bases; J trimming: 3 bases; junction bases outside the gene matches: 12. CDR3 bases: TGTGCCAGCAGCTCCCATATTTTGGACAGGCTCAATCAGCCCCAGCATTTT. The encoded protein is CASSSHILDRLNQPQHF.

At least ten counts were recorded for this clonotype. V gene TRBV29-1 combines with J gene TRBJ2-1; 7 bases match TRBD1. CDR3 length equals 13 residues. Germline CDR1 reads SQVTM; CDR2 reads ANQGSEA. The trim removed 4 bases at V and 5 bases at J, leaving 5 bases unmatched. Here the CDR3 DNA reads TGCAGCGTTGTCGGACAGGCCGACAATGAGCAGTTCTTC. It yields the protein CSVVGQADNEQFF.

This clonotype occurred many times. One junction end does not reproduce the germline sequence, and a read error may be involved. The chain couples TRBV6-5 to TRBJ1-2; 8 bases map to TRBD1. The V gene's germline CDR1 is MNHEY and CDR2 SVGAGI. This CDR3 comprises 15 residues. The CDR3 is CASSYYGQGAYGYTF. In DNA form, the CDR3 reads TGTGCCAGCAGCTACTACGGACAGGGCGCCTATGGCTACACCTTC.